The sample holds many counts of the clone carrying this TCR beta chain. Its specificity is unknown. This specimen belongs to a study of identical twins. Every sampled donor was Caucasian and healthy. V lost 0 bases and J 0 bases, leaving 10 bases between the germline ends. This CDR3 has 16 amino acids. Germline V lookup: CDR1 SGHRS, CDR2 YFSETQ. TCRdb processed the 5' RACE reads anew with MiXCR; each CDR3 protein has one entry. The sample holds approximately 890,000 distinct CDR3 sequences; approximately 13% are singletons and the top ten take 1.5% to 2%. General study points: The more abundant beta clonotypes in cord blood had fewer insertions, and memory repertoires did not show this. Part of the zero-insertion signal could reflect confounding by invariant MAIT and iNKT cells.

This same sample was also part of a study on yellow fever vaccine responses in identical twins. This second study says: Twins reportedly showed a vaccine T cell response that seemed partly convergent and partly personalized.

The chain employs TRBV5-1 and TRBJ2-1, with D hard to call. Sequencing input: PBMCs. The TCR originated in a woman younger than 35 in good health. CDR3 bases: TGCGCCAGCAGCTTGGCCGGTGCAAGCTCCTACAATGAGCAGTTCTTC. This gives the protein CASSLAGASSYNEQFF.